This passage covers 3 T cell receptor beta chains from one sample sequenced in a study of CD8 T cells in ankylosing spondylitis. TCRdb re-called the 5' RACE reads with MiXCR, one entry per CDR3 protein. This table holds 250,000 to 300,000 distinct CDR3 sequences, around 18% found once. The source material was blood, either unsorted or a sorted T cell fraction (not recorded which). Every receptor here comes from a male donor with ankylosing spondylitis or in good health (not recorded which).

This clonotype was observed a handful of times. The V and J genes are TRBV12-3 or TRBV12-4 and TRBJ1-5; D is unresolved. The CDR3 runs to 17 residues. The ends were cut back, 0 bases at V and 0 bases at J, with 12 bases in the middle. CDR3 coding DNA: TGTGCCAGCAGTTTAGCCCGTGGAGCGAATAGCAATCAGCCCCAGCATTTT. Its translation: CASSLARGANSNQPQHF.

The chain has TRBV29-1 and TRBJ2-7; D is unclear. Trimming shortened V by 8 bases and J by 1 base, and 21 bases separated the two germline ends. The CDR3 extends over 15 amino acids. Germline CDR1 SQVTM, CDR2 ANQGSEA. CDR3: CSPLLEVRISYEQYV. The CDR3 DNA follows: TGCAGCCCCCTGCTCGAGGTTAGGATTTCCTACGAGCAGTACGTC.

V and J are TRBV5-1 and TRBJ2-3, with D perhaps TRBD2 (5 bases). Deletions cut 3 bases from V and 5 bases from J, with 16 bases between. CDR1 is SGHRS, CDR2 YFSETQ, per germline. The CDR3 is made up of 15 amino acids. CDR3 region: CASSWRAPDEDTQYF. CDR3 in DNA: TGCGCCAGCAGCTGGCGGGCCCCTGATGAAGATACGCAGTATTTT.